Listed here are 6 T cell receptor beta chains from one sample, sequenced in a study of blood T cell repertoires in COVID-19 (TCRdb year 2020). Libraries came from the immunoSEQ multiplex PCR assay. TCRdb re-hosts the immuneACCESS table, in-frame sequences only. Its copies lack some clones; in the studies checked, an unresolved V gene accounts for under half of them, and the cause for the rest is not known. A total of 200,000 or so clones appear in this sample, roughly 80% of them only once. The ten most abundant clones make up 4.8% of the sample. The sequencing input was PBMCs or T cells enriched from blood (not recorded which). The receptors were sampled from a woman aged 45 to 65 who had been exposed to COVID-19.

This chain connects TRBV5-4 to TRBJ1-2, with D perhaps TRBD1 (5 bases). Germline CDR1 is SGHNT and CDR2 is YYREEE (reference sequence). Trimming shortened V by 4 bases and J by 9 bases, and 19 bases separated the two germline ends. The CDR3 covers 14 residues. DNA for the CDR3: TGTGCCAGCAGCCTACTACAGGTCCAGAGGAGCTACACCTTC. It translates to CASSLLQVQRSYTF.

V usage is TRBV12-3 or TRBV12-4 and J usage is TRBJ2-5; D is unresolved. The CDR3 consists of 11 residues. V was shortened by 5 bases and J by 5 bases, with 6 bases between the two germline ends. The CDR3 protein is CASSIRETQYF. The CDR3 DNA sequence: TGTGCCAGCAGTATTCGGGAGACCCAGTACTTC.

Here the CDR3 reads CASSPGQGVGYGYTF. As DNA, the CDR3 is TGTGCCAGCTCACCCGGACAGGGGGTAGGGTATGGCTACACCTTC. The chain has TRBV18 and TRBJ1-2; the match to TRBD1 covers 10 bases. The CDR3 loop spans 15 amino acids. Germline V lookup: CDR1 KGHSH, CDR2 LQKENI. V lost 3 bases to trimming and J lost 5 bases; unmatched junction nucleotides: 6.

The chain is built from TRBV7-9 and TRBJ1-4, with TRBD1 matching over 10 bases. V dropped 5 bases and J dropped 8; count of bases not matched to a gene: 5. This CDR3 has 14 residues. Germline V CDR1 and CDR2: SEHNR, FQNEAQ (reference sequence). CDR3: CASSPDRGSEKLFF. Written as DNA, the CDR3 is TGTGCCAGCAGCCCGGACAGGGGGAGCGAAAAACTGTTTTTT.

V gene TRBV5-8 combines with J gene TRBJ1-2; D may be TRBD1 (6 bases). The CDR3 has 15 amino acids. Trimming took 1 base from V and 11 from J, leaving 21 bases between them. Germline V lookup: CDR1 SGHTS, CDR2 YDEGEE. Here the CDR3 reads CASSLWMGAKLWYTF. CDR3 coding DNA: TGTGCCAGCAGCTTGTGGATGGGGGCAAAACTGTGGTACACCTTC.

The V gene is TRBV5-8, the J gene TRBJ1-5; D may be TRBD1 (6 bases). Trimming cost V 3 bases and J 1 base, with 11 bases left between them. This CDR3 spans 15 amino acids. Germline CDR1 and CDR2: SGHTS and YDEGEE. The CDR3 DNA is TGTGCCAGCAGCTGGGGGGGCAACAGCAATCAGCCCCAGCATTTT. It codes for CASSWGGNSNQPQHF.